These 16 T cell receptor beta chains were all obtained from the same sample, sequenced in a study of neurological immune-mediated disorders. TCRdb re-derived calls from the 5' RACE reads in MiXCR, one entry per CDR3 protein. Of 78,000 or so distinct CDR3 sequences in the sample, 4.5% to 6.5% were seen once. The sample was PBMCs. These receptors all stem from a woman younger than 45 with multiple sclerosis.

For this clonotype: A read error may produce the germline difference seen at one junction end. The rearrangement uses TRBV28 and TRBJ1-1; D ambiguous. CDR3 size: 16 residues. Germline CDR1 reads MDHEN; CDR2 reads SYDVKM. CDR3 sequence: CTSNLGTSWGNTEAFF. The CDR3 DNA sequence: TGTACCAGCAATTTAGGAACGTCCTGGGGGAACACTGAAGCTTTCTTT.

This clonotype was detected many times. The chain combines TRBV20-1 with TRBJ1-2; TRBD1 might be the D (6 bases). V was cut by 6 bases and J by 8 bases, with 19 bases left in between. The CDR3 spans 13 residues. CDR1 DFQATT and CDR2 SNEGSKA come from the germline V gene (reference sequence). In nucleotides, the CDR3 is TGCAGTGCCACGAGACAGGTGGCGGGCGGCTACACCTTC. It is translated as CSATRQVAGGYTF.

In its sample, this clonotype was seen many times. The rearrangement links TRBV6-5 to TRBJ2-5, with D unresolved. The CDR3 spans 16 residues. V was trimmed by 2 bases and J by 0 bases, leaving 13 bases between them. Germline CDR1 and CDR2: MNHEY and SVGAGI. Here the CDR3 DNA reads TGTGCCAGCAGTTACGGTTTCCGGGCAGACCAAGAGACCCAGTACTTC. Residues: CASSYGFRADQETQYF.

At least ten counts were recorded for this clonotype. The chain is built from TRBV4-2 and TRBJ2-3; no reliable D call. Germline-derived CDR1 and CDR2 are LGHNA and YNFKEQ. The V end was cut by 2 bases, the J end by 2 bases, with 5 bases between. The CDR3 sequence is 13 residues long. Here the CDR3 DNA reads TGTGCCAGCAGCCAACCGACCACAGATACGCAGTATTTT. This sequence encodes CASSQPTTDTQYF.

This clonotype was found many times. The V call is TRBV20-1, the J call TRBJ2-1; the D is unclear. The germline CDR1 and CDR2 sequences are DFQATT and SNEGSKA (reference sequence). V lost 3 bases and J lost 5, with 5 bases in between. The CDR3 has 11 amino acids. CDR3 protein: CSASQDNEQFF. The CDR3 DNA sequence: TGCAGTGCTAGTCAAGACAATGAGCAGTTCTTC.

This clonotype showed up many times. The CDR3 region has the DNA TGTGCCATCAGTGCCCCGGACGGAGAGCAGTACGTC. Translated, it gives CAISAPDGEQYV. This chain links TRBV10-3 with TRBJ2-7; D not resolved. The length of the CDR3 is 12 residues. The V and J ends lost 4 bases and 7 bases respectively, with 11 bases between them. Germline-derived CDR1 and CDR2 are ENHRY and SYGVKD.

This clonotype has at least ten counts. The CDR3 region is CASSLEYLSVEQFF. The CDR3 DNA reads TGTGCCAGCAGCTTAGAGTACTTATCTGTTGAGCAGTTCTTC. The chain is built from TRBV7-9 and TRBJ2-1; no clear D gene. Germline V lookup: CDR1 SEHNR, CDR2 FQNEAQ (reference sequence). V lost 1 base, J lost 9 bases, and 13 bases lay in between. This CDR3 is built from 14 residues.

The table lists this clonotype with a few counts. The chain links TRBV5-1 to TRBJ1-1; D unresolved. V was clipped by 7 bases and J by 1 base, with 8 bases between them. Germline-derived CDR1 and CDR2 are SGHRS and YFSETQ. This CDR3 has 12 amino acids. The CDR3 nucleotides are TGCGCCAGCTTCAACACGAACACTGAAGCTTTCTTT. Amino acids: CASFNTNTEAFF.

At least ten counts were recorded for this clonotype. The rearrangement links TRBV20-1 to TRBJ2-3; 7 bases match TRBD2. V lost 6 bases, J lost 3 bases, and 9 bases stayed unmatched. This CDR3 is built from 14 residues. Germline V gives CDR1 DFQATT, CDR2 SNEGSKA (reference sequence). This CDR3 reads CSAPAAGVTDTQYF. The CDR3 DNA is TGCAGTGCCCCGGCGGCGGGAGTAACAGATACGCAGTATTTT.

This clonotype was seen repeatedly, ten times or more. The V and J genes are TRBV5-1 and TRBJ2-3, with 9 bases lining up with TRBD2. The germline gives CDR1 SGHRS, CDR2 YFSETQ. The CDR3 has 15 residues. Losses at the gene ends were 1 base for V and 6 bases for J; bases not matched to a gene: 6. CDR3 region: CASSLRRGGLDTQYF. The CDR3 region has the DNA TGCGCCAGCAGCTTGCGGCGGGGGGGATTGGATACGCAGTATTTT. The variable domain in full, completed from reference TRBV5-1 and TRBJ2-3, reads KAGVTQTPRYLIKTRGQQVTLSCSPISGHRSVSWYQQTPGQGLQFLFEYFSETQRNKGNFPGRFSGRQFSNSRSEMNVSTLELGDSALYLCASSLRRGGLDTQYFGPGTRLTVL.

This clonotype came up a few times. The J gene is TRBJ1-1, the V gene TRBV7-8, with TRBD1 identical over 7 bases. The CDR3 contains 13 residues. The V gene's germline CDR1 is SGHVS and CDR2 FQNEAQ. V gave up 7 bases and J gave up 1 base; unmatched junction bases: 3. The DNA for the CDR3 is TGTGCCAGCAAGGAGGGGGCGAACACTGAAGCTTTCTTT. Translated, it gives CASKEGANTEAFF.

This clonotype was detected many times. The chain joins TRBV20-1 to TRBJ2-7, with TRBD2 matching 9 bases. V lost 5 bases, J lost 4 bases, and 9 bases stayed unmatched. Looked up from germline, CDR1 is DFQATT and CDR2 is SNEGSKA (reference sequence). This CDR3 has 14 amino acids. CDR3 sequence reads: CSAEPGLASYEQYF. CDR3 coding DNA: TGCAGTGCTGAACCGGGACTAGCTTCTTACGAGCAGTACTTC.

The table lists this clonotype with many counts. For the CDR3, the DNA is TGTGCCAGCAGCTATCTCTCCGGGACCCCGCGGTACAATGAGCAGTTCTTC. Its protein product is CASSYLSGTPRYNEQFF. The genes are TRBV5-6 and TRBJ2-1; D might be TRBD1 or TRBD2, each matching 5 bases. The CDR3 consists of 17 residues. Germline CDR1 reads SGHDT; CDR2 reads YYEEEE. Trimming removed 3 bases from V and 4 bases from J, with 20 bases in between.

The CDR3 region is CASRDSNTGELFF. The CDR3, as DNA: TGTGCCAGCAGGGACAGCAACACCGGGGAGCTGTTTTTT. This chain joins TRBV6-1 and TRBJ2-2; D is perhaps TRBD1 (6 bases). This CDR3 contains 13 residues. The V and J ends lost 6 bases and 2 bases respectively, with 7 bases between them. CDR1 is MNHNS, CDR2 SASEGT, per germline.

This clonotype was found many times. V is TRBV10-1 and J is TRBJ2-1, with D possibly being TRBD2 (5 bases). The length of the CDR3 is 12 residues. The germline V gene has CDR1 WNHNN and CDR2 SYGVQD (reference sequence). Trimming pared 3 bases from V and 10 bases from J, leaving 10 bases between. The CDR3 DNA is TGCGCCAGCAGTGAAGTGAGCGGAGAGCAGTTCTTC. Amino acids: CASSEVSGEQFF.

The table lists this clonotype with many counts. The CDR3 sequence: CASSPSDSKRSYNEQFF. In nucleotides, the CDR3 is TGTGCCAGCAGCCCATCCGACTCTAAACGCTCCTACAATGAGCAGTTCTTC. The chain combines TRBV28 with TRBJ2-1, with D unclear. Germline V gene lookup returns CDR1 MDHEN and CDR2 SYDVKM. The CDR3 has 17 amino acids. With 6 bases removed from V and 0 bases from J, the gap between germline ends came to 18 bases.